Sequencing of this TCR beta chain was carried out in a study of blood T cell repertoires in COVID-19. Study overall: Specimens from acute and convalescent COVID-19 originated in the United States, Italy and Spain.

Profiled with immunoSEQ multiplex PCR; TCRdb holds only in-frame clones, not every one. The sample includes approximately 210,000 clones, 81% of them seen just once. The participants were between about 18 and 90 years old and came from fewer than 25 US areas. Cohort placement rested on clinical history that participants reported themselves. V gave up 0 bases and J gave up 0 bases, with 8 bases separating them. This CDR3 has 16 residues. Germline CDR1 reads MNHNY; CDR2 reads SVGAGI (reference sequence). V usage is TRBV6-6 and J usage is TRBJ2-2, with D perhaps TRBD2 (5 bases). Input material: PBMCs or T cells enriched from blood (not recorded which). The sequence was collected from a woman between 45 and 60 years old with acute COVID-19. In DNA form, the CDR3 reads TGTGCCAGCAGTTACTCGAGGACTGCGAACACCGGGGAGCTGTTTTTT. It translates to CASSYSRTANTGELFF.